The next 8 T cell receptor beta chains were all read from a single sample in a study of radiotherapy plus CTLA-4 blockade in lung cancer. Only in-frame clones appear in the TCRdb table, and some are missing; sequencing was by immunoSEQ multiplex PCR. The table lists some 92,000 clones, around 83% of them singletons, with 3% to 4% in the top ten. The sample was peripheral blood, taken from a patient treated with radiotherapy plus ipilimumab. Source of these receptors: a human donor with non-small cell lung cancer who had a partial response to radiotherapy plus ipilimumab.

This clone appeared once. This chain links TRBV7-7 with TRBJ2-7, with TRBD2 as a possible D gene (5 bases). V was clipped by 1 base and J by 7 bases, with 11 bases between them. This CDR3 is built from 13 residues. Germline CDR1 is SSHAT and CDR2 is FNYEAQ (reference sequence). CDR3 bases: TGTGCCAGCAGCTTAGGGATGGAGGAAGAGCAGTACTTC. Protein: CASSLGMEEEQYF.

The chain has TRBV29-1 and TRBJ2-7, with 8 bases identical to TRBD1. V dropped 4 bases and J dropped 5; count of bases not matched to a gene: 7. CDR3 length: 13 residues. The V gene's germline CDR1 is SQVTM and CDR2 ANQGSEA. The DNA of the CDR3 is TGCAGCGTTGGTTTGGACAGGGCAGACGAGCAGTACTTC. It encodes CSVGLDRADEQYF.

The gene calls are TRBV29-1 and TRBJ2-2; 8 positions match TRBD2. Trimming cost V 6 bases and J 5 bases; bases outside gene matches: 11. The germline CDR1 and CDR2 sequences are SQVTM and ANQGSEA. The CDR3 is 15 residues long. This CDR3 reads CSVGGAGARTGELFF. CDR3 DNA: TGCAGCGTGGGGGGAGCGGGAGCGAGGACCGGGGAGCTGTTTTTT.

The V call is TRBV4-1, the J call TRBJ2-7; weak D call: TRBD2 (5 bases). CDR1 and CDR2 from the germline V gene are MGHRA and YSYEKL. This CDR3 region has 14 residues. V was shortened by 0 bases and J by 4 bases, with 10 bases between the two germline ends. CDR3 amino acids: CASSQEPPGYEQYF. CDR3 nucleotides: TGCGCCAGCAGCCAAGAGCCCCCGGGATACGAGCAGTACTTC.

CDR3 in amino acids: CASSESLAVIYF. The CDR3 nucleotides read TGTGCCAGCAGTGAAAGTTTGGCCGTAATCTACTTC. The chain recombines TRBV6-1 with TRBJ2-7; D remains unclear. Trimming left V 2 bases short and J 13 bases short, with 15 bases between. Germline CDR1 and CDR2: MNHNS and SASEGT. The CDR3 is 12 residues long.

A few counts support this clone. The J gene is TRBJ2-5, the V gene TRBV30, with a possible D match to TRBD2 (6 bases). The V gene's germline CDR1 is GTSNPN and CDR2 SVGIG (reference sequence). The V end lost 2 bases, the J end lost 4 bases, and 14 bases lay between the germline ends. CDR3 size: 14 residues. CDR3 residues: CAWSLGGSGETQYF. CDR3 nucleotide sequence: TGTGCCTGGAGTTTGGGGGGATCAGGAGAGACCCAGTACTTC.

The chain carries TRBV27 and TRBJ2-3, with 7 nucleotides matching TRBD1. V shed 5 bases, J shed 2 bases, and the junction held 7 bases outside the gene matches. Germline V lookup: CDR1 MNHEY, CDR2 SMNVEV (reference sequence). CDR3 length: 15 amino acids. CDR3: CASSRRDSYTDTQYF. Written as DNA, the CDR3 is TGTGCCAGCAGTCGCCGGGACAGCTACACAGATACGCAGTATTTT.

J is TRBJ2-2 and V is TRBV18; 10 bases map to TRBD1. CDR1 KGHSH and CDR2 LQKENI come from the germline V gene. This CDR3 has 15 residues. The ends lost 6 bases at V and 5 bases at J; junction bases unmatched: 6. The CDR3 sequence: CASSQQGQGTGELFF. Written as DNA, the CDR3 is TGTGCCAGCTCCCAGCAGGGACAGGGGACCGGGGAGCTGTTTTTT.